This is a list of T cell receptor beta chains from one sample in a study of neurological immune-mediated disorders. TCRdb re-called the 5' RACE reads through MiXCR, storing one row per CDR3 protein. The table records 11,000 to 15,000 distinct CDR3 sequences, 6.5% to 8% of them present only once. The sequenced material came from CD8+ T cells from blood. The receptor source for this set is a woman aged 40 to 55 in good health. Each CDR3 is given with its conserved first and last residue. D genes are given only for firm matches. Some rows have no size entry. The others give once, few or many, or a class for an expanded clone.

v_call	clone_size	j_call	d_call	cdr3_nt	cdr3_aa
TRBV7-2	many	TRBJ1-1	NA	TGTGCCAGCAGCCGGGTTCACCTTATGAACACTGAAGCTTTCTTT	CASSRVHLMNTEAFF
TRBV12-3/TRBV12-4	many	TRBJ1-1	NA	TGTGCCAGCGCCTCGGGACTCCCGGGCGCTGAAGCTTTCTTT	CASASGLPGAEAFF
TRBV30	many	TRBJ1-2	NA	TGTGCCTCGGTTAGGGAGGGAGACTATGGCTACACCTTC	CASVREGDYGYTF
TRBV4-2	many	TRBJ2-2	TRBD2	TGTGCCAGCAGCCAAGATAGCTCGGGGGGGCCGATCACCGGGGAGCTGTTTTTT	CASSQDSSGGPITGELFF
TRBV2	NA	TRBJ2-7	NA	TGTGACAGCATTGCGGTGGACGGCTTCAGCGAGCAGTACTTC	CDSIAVDGFSEQYF
TRBV7-9	many	TRBJ2-3	NA	TGTGCCAGCAGCCCTGCGGGGTTCACAGATACGCAGTATTTT	CASSPAGFTDTQYF
TRBV28	many	TRBJ2-5	TRBD1	TGTGCCAGCAGCAGAACGGACAGGGGGGAGACCCAGTACTTC	CASSRTDRGETQYF
TRBV6-4	many	TRBJ2-3	NA	TGTGCCAGCAGTGACGGGAGCACAGATACGCAGTATTTT	CASSDGSTDTQYF
TRBV20-1	many	TRBJ2-1	NA	TGCAGTGCTAGCATCCCTGATCGAGGGGGGGCCCCGGAGTTCTTC	CSASIPDRGGAPEFF
TRBV30	many	TRBJ1-1	NA	TGTGCCTGGAGCCCAGGGACTGAAGCTTTCTTT	CAWSPGTEAFF
TRBV20-1	many	TRBJ2-7	TRBD1	TGCAGTGCGGACAGGGGGGAGTACGAGCAGTACTTC	CSADRGEYEQYF
TRBV9	many	TRBJ2-1	NA	TGTGCCAGCAGCCTAGGGGGAGCCTCCTACAATGAGCAGTTCTTC	CASSLGGASYNEQFF
TRBV5-1	many	TRBJ2-7	NA	TGCGCCAGCAGCTTACGACAGGAGGCTACCGAGCAGTACTTC	CASSLRQEATEQYF
TRBV7-9	many	TRBJ2-3	TRBD1	TGTGCCAGCAGCCCCAGGTACAGGGGCGACACGCAGTATTTT	CASSPRYRGDTQYF
TRBV12-3/TRBV12-4	many	TRBJ1-4	TRBD1	TGTGCCAGCAGTGCTAGGGGGACAGGGGATGAAAAACTGTTTTTT	CASSARGTGDEKLFF
TRBV9	many	TRBJ1-2	NA	TGTGCCAGCAGCGTTGGGGGTGGCTATGGCTACACCTTC	CASSVGGGYGYTF
TRBV20-1	many	TRBJ2-2	NA	TGCAGTGCACGGAGGGAACCCGGGGAGCTGTTTTTT	CSARREPGELFF
TRBV11-2	few	TRBJ2-5	TRBD1	TGTGCCAGCAGTTCGACAGGGGGCTTAGAGACCCAGTACTTC	CASSSTGGLETQYF
TRBV11-2	many	TRBJ2-1	TRBD2	TGTGCCAGCAGCTTAGGTGCGGGAGGAAGAGATGAGCAGTTCTTC	CASSLGAGGRDEQFF
TRBV27	many	TRBJ2-3	NA	TGTGCCAGCAGTTACCAACAGAGCGGAGCGACAGATACGCAGTATTTT	CASSYQQSGATDTQYF
TRBV6-5	many	TRBJ2-2	TRBD1	TGTGCCAGCAGGTCCCCGGGACAGGGGGCGCCCGGGGAGCTGTTTTTT	CASRSPGQGAPGELFF
TRBV28	many	TRBJ2-7	TRBD1	TGTGCCAGCAATCTCCGGGACAGGGGGGAGCAGTACTTC	CASNLRDRGEQYF
TRBV7-7	many	TRBJ2-3	NA	TGTGCCAGCACCCGAGGCCTTTCAGTCTCAGATACGCAGTATTTT	CASTRGLSVSDTQYF
TRBV12-3/TRBV12-4	medium-sized	TRBJ1-1	NA	TGTGCCAGCAGTTGGCACAAAGACACTGAAGCTTTCTTT	CASSWHKDTEAFF
TRBV20-1	many	TRBJ2-6	NA	TGCAGTGCTACTCGGATAGGACGGGACTCTGGGGCCAACGTCCTGACTTTC	CSATRIGRDSGANVLTF
TRBV3-1	many	TRBJ2-4	TRBD1	TGTGCCAGCAGCCACGGACAGGGAGACATTCAGTACTTC	CASSHGQGDIQYF
TRBV5-1	many	TRBJ2-7	NA	TGCGCCAGCAGCTCGAACTCAGCGGTCTCCTACGAGCAGTACTTC	CASSSNSAVSYEQYF
TRBV7-2	many	TRBJ2-3	TRBD2	TGTGCCAGCAGCTTAGTGGGGACTAGCGAGATCACAGATACGCAGTATTTT	CASSLVGTSEITDTQYF
TRBV5-1	NA	TRBJ2-5	TRBD1	TGCGCCAGCAGCTTGGGACAGGGTGGAGAGACCCAGTACTTC	CASSLGQGGETQYF
TRBV9	many	TRBJ2-2	NA	TGTGCCAGCAGCCGGGGCCGAGGGACCGGGGAGCTGTTTTTT	CASSRGRGTGELFF
TRBV5-1	many	TRBJ1-1	NA	TGCGCCAGCAGCCCAATACACCCGAACACTGAAGCTTTCTTT	CASSPIHPNTEAFF
TRBV7-3	medium-sized	TRBJ2-3	TRBD2	TGTGCCAGCAGCTTAGAGGCGGGGGGACGCACAGATACGCAGTATTTT	CASSLEAGGRTDTQYF
TRBV20-1	many	TRBJ2-1	TRBD2	TGCAGTGCTCCTCACCGGACTAGCGGGTTTTATCACAATGAGCAGTTCTTC	CSAPHRTSGFYHNEQFF
TRBV9	NA	TRBJ1-2	NA	TGTGCCAGCAGCGTAGGCAGACAAAACTATGGCTACACCTTC	CASSVGRQNYGYTF
TRBV14	many	TRBJ2-1	NA	TGTGCCAGCAGCCCCAACTACAATGAGCAGTTCTTC	CASSPNYNEQFF
TRBV29-1	many	TRBJ2-7	NA	TGCAGCGTTGAAGATCTGAGGTCCGAGCAGTACTTC	CSVEDLRSEQYF
TRBV20-1	many	TRBJ1-2	TRBD1	TGCAGTGCTAGAGATTTGACAGGGTCTGAGGGGGTTAACTATGGCTACACCTTC	CSARDLTGSEGVNYGYTF
TRBV27	medium-sized	TRBJ1-6	NA	TGTGCCAGCCAGGGCAACAATTCACCCCTCCACTTT	CASQGNNSPLHF
TRBV7-9	many	TRBJ2-1	TRBD1	TGTGCCAGCAGCGACGGCCAGGGGGCTTACAATGAGCAGTTCTTC	CASSDGQGAYNEQFF
TRBV19	many	TRBJ2-7	TRBD1	TGTGCCAGTAGTAGAGGACAGGGGTTCTACTACGAGCAGTACTTC	CASSRGQGFYYEQYF
TRBV13	many	TRBJ1-1	NA	TGTGCCAGCAGCGGTAGCCATACCATGAACACTGAAGCTTTCTTT	CASSGSHTMNTEAFF
TRBV20-1	many	TRBJ2-7	NA	TGCAGTGCTAGCGTGTTTTGGGAGCAGTACTTC	CSASVFWEQYF
TRBV20-1	NA	TRBJ2-1	TRBD2	TGCAGTGCTAGGTCTAGCGGGGGGACCTACAATGAGCAGTTCTTC	CSARSSGGTYNEQFF
TRBV12-3/TRBV12-4	many	TRBJ2-1	NA	TGTGCCAGCAGTTTAATTGACGGAAACAATGAGCAGTTCTTC	CASSLIDGNNEQFF
TRBV5-1	many	TRBJ1-2	NA	TGCGCCAGCAGCTTGACGGGAGCCAACTATGGCTACACCTTC	CASSLTGANYGYTF
TRBV5-4	medium-sized	TRBJ1-1	NA	TGTGCCAGCAGAGCCCCAAGGCAGGGTGGGTACACTGAAGCTTTCTTT	CASRAPRQGGYTEAFF
TRBV9	large	TRBJ2-3	NA	TGTGCCAGCAGCGTAGGGTCGGATACGCAGTATTTT	CASSVGSDTQYF
TRBV7-8	many	TRBJ2-5	NA	TGTGCCAGCAGCTTAGGAGGAAACCAAGAGACCCAGTACTTC	CASSLGGNQETQYF
TRBV20-1	many	TRBJ2-7	TRBD2	TGCAGTGCTAGAGATCTGAGGACTAGCGGGATATACGAGCAGTACTTC	CSARDLRTSGIYEQYF
TRBV21-1	many	TRBJ2-5	NA	TGTGCCAGCAGCAAAGAAGAAGGGGGGTCGGAGACCCAGTACTTC	CASSKEEGGSETQYF
TRBV10-3	few	TRBJ2-7	TRBD1	TGTGCCATCAGCTTCACGGGACAGGGTCCACGCGAGCAGTACTTC	CAISFTGQGPREQYF
TRBV14	NA	TRBJ2-3	NA	TGTGCCAACAGCCAAGACGATGGCCGCCCCACAGATACGCAGTATTTT	CANSQDDGRPTDTQYF
TRBV30	many	TRBJ2-1	NA	TGTGCCTGGGGACAGAATGAGCAGTTCTTC	CAWGQNEQFF